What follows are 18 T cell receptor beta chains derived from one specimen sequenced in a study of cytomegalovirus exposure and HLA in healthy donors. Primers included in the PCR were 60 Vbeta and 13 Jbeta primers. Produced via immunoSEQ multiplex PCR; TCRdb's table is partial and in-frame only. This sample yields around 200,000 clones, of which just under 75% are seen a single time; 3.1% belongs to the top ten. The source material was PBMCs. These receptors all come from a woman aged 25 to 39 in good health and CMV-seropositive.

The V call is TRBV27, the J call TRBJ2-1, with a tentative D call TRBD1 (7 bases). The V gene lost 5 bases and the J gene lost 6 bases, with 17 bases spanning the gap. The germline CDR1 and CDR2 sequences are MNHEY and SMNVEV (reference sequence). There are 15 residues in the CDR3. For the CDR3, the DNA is TGTGCCAGCAGTCCCACAGGGGACTGGAGCAATGAGCAGTTCTTC. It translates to CASSPTGDWSNEQFF.

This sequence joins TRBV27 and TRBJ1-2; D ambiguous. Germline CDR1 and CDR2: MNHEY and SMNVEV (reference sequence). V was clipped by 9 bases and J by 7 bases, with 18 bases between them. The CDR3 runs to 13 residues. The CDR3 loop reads CASTDFSNAGYTF. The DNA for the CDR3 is TGTGCCAGTACGGACTTCTCTAACGCTGGCTACACCTTC.

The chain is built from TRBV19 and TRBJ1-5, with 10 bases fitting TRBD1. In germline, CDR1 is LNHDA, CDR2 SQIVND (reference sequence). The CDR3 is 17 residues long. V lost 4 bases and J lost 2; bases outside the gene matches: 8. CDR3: CASSSRDRGWGNQPQHF. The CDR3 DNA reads TGTGCCAGTAGTAGCCGGGACAGGGGTTGGGGCAATCAGCCCCAGCATTTT.

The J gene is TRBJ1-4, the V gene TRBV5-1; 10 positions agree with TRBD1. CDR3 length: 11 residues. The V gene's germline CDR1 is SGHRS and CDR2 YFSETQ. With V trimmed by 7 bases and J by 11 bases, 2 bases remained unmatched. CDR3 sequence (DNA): TGCGCCAGCGGGACAGGGGATAAACTGTTTTTT. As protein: CASGTGDKLFF.

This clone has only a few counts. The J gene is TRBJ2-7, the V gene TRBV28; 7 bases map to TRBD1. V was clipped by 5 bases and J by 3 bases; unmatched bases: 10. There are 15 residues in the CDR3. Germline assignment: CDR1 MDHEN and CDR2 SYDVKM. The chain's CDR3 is CASSPTKTGIYEQYF. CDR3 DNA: TGTGCCAGCAGTCCTACGAAGACAGGGATCTACGAGCAGTACTTC.

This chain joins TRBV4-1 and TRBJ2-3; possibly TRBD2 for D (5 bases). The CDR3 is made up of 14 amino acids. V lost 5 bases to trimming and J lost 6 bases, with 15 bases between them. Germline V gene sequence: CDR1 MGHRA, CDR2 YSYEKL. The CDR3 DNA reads TGCGCCAGCAGCTCACCCTGGACTGGTGATACGCAGTATTTT. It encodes CASSSPWTGDTQYF.

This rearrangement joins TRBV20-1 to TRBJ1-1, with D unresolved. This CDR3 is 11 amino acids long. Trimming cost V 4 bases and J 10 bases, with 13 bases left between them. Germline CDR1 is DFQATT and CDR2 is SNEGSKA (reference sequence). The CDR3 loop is CSAKDLGLAFF. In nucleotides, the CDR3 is TGCAGTGCTAAGGACCTTGGACTAGCTTTCTTT.

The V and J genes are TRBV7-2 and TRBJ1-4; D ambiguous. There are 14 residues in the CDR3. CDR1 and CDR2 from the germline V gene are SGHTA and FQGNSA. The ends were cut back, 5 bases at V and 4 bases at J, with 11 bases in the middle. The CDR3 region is CASSTHGYNEKLFF. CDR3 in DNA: TGTGCCAGCAGCACACACGGGTATAATGAAAAACTGTTTTTT.

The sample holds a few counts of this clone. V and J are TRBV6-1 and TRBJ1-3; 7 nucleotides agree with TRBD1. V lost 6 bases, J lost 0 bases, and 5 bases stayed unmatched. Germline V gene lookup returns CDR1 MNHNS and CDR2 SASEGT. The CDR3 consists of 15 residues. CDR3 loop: CASRAGTASGNTIYF. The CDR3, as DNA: TGTGCCAGCAGGGCCGGGACAGCCTCTGGAAACACCATATATTTT.

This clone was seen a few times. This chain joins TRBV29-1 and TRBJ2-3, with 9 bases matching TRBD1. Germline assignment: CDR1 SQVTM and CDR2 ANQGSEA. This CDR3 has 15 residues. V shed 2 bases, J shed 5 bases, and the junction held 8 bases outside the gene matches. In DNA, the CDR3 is TGCAGCGTTGAATGGGGACAGGGAGGGAGAGATACGCAGTATTTT. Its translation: CSVEWGQGGRDTQYF.

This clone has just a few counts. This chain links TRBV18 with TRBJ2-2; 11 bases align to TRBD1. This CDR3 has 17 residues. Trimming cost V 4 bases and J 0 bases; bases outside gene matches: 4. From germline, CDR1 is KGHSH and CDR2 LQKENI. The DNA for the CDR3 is TGTGCCAGCTCACAAGGACAGGGGGCCTCGAACACCGGGGAGCTGTTTTTT. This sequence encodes CASSQGQGASNTGELFF.

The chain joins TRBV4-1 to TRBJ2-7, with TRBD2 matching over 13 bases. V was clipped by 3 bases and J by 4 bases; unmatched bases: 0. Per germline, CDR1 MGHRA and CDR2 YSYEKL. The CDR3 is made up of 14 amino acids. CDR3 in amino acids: CASSQTSGRYEQYF. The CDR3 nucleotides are TGCGCCAGCAGCCAGACTAGCGGGAGGTACGAGCAGTACTTC.

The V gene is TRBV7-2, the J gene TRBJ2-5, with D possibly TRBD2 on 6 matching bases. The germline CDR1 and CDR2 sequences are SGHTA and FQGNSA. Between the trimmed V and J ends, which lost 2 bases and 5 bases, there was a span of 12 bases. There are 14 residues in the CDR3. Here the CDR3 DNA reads TGTGCCAGCAGCTTATCAGGTAGCGGTGAGACCCAGTACTTC. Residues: CASSLSGSGETQYF. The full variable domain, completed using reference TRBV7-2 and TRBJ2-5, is GAGVSQSPSNKVTEKGKDVELRCDPISGHTALYWYRQSLGQGLEFLIYFQGNSAPDKSGLPSDRFSAERTGGSVSTLTIQRTQQEDSAVYLCASSLSGSGETQYFGPGTRLLVL.

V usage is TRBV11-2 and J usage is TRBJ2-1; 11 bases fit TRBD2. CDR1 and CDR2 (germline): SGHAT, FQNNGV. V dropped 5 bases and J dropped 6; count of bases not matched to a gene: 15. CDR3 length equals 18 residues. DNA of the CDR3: TGTGCCAGCAGCCCGACCTTAGCGGGAGGGCAGCGGGGCAATGAGCAGTTCTTC. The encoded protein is CASSPTLAGGQRGNEQFF.

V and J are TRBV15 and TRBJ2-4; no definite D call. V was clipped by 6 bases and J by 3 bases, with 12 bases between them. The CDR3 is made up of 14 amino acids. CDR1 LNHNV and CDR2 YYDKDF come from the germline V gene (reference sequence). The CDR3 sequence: CATSLQPFKNIQYF. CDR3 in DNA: TGTGCCACCAGTCTACAGCCTTTCAAAAACATTCAGTACTTC.

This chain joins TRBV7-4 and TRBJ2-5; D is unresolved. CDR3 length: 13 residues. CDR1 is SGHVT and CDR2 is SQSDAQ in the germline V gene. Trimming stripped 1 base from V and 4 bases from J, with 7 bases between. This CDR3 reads CASSLGTRETQYF. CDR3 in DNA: TGTGCCAGCAGCTTAGGCACGAGAGAGACCCAGTACTTC. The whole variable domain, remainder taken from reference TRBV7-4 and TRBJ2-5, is GAGVSQSPRYKVAKRGRDVALRCDSISGHVTLYWYRQTLGQGSEVLTYSQSDAQRDKSGRPSGRFSAERPERSVSTLKIQRTEQGDSAVYLCASSLGTRETQYFGPGTRLLVL.

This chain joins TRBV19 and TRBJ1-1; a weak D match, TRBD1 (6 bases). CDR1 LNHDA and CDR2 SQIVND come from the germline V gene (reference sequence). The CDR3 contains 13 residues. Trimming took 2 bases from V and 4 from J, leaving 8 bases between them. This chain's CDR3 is CASSIQGSTEAFF. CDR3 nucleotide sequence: TGTGCCAGTAGTATACAGGGGAGCACTGAAGCTTTCTTT.

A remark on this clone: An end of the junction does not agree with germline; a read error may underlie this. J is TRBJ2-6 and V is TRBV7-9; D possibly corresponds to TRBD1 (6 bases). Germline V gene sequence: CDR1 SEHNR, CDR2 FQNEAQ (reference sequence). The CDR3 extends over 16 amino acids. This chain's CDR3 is CSSSPDSHSGANVLTF. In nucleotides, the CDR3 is TGTTCCAGCAGCCCGGACAGCCACTCTGGGGCCAACGTCCTGACTTTC.